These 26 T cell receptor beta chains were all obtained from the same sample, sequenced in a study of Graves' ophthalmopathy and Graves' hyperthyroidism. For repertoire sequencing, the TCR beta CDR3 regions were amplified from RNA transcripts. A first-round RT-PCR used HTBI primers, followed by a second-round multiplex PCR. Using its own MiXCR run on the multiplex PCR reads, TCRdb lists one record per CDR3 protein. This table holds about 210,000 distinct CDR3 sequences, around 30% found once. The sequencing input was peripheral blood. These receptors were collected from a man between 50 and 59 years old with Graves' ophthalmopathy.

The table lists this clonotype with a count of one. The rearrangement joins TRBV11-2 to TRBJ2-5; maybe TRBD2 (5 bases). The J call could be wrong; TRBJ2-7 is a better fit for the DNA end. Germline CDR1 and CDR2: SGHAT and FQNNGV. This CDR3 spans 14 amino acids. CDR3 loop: CASSPTRRSYEQYF. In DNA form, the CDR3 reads TGTGCCAGCAGCCCCACCCGGAGGTCCTACGAGCAGTACTTC.

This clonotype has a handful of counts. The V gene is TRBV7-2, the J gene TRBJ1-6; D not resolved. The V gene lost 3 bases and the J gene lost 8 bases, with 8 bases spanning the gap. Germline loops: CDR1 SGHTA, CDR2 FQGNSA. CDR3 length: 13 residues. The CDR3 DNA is TGTGCCAGCAGCTTGGTAACGTATTCACCCCTCCACTTT. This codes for CASSLVTYSPLHF.

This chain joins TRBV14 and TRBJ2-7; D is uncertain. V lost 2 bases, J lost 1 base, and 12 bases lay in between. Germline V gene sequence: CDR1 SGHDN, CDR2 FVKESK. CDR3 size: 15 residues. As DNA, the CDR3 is TGTGCCAGCAGCCAATACGAACGGGCATCCTACGAGCAGTACTTC. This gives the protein CASSQYERASYEQYF.

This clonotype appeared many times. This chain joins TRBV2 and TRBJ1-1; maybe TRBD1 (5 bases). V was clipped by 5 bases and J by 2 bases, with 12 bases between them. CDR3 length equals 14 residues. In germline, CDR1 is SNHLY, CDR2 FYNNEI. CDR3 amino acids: CASSLDTVNTEAFF. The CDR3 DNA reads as TGTGCCAGCAGTTTGGACACGGTCAACACTGAAGCTTTCTTT.

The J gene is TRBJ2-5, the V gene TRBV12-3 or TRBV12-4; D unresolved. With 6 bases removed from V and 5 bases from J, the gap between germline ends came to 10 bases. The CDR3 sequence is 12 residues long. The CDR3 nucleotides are TGTGCCAGCAGCCCCTCCCCGGAGACCCAGTACTTC. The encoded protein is CASSPSPETQYF.

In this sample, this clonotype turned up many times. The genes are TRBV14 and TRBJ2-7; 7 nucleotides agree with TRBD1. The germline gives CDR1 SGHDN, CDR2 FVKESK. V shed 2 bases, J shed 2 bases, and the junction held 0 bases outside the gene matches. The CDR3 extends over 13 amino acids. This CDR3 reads CASSQTGAYEQYF. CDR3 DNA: TGTGCCAGCAGCCAAACAGGGGCCTACGAGCAGTACTTC.

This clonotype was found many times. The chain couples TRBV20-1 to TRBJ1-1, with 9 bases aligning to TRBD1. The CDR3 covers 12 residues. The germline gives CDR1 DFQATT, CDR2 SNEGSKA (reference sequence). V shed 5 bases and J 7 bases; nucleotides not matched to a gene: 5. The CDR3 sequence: CSALKTGGEAFF. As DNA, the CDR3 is TGCAGTGCTTTAAAGACAGGGGGTGAAGCTTTCTTT.

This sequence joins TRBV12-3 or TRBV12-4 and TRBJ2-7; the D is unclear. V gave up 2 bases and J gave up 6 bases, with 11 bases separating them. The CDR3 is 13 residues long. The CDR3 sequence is CASSLSFGVEQYF. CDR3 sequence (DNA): TGTGCCAGCAGTTTATCTTTCGGAGTCGAGCAGTACTTC.

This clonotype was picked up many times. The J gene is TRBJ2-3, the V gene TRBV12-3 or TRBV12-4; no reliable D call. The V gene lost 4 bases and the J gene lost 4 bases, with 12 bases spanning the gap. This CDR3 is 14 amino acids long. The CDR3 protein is CASSWFGRADTQYF. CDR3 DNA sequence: TGTGCCAGCAGTTGGTTCGGTAGGGCAGATACGCAGTATTTT.

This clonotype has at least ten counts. CDR3 nucleotides: TGTGCCAGCAGCTTCTTCTGGGGGGTGGAAAACACCATATATTTT. Amino acid sequence: CASSFFWGVENTIYF. The rearrangement uses TRBV6-1 and TRBJ1-3, with D perhaps TRBD1 (5 bases). V lost 6 bases and J 6 bases, leaving 18 bases between the germline ends. The germline gives CDR1 MNHNS, CDR2 SASEGT. This CDR3 region has 15 residues.

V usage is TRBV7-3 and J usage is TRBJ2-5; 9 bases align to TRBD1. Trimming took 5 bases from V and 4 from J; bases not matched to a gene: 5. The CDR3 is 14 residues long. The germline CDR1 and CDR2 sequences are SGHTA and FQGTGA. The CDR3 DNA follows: TGTGCCAGCAGCGCCCGGGACAGGGCAGAGACCCAGTACTTC. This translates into CASSARDRAETQYF.

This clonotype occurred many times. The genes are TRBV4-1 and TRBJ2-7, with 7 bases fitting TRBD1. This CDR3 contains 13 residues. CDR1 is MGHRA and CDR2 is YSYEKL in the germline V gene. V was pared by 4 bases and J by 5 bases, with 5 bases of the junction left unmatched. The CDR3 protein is CASSRQGSDEQYF. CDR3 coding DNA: TGCGCCAGCAGCCGACAGGGTTCGGACGAGCAGTACTTC.

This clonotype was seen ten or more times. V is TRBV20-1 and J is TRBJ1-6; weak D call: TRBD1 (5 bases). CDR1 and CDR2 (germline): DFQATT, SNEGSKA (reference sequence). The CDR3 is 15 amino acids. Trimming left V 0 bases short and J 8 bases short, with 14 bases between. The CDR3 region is CSARDRSGLYSPLHF. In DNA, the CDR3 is TGCAGTGCTAGAGATCGGTCAGGGCTATATTCACCCCTCCACTTT.

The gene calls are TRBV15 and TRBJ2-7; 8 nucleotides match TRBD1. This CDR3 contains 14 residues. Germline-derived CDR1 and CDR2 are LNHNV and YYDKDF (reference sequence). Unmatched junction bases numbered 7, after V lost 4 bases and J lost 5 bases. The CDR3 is CATSTDRGPHEQYF. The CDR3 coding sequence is TGTGCCACCAGCACAGACAGGGGTCCCCACGAGCAGTACTTC. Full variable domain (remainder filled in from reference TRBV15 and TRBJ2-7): DAMVIQNPRYQVTQFGKPVTLSCSQTLNHNVMYWYQQKSSQAPKLLFHYYDKDFNNEADTPDNFQSRRPNTSFCFLDIRSPGLGDTAMYLCATSTDRGPHEQYFGPGTRLTVT.

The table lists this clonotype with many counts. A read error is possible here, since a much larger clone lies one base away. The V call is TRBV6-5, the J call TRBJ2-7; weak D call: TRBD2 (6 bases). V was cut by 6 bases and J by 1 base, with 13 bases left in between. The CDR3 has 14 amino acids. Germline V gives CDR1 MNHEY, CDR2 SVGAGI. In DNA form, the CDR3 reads TGTGCCAGCAGCTTAGCGGTAGATTCCTACGAGCAGTACTTC. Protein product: CASSLAVDSYEQYF.

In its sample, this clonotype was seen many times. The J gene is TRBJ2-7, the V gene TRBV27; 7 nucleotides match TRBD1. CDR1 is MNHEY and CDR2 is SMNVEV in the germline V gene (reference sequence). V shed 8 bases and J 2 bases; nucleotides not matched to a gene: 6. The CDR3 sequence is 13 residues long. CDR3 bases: TGTGCCAGCGCCCCTGGACAGGCCTACGAGCAGTACTTC. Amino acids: CASAPGQAYEQYF.

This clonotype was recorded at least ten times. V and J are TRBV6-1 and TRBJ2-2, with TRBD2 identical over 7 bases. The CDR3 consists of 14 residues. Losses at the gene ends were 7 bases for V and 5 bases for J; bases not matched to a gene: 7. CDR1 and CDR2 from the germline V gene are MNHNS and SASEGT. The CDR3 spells CASTAGVVTGELFF. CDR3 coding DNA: TGTGCCAGCACGGCGGGAGTGGTTACCGGGGAGCTGTTTTTT.

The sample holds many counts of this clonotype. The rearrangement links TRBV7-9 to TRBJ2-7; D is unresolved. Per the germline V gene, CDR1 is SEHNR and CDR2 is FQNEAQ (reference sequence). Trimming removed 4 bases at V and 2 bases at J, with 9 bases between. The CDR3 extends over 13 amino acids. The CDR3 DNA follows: TGTGCCAGCAGCTATGGCCGGCCCTACGAGCAGTACTTC. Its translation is CASSYGRPYEQYF.

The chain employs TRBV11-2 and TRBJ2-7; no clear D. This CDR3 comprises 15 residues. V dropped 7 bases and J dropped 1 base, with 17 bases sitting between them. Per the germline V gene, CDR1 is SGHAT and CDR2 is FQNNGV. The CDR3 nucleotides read TGTGCCAGCACCAAAGGGCCCGAGCAGTCCTACGAGCAGTACTTC. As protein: CASTKGPEQSYEQYF.

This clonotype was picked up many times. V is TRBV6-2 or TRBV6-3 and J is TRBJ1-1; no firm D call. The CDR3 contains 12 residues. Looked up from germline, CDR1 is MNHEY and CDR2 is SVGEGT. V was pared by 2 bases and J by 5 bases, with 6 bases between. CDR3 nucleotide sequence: TGTGCCAGCAGTTACGGTCGGACTGAAGCTTTCTTT. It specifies CASSYGRTEAFF.

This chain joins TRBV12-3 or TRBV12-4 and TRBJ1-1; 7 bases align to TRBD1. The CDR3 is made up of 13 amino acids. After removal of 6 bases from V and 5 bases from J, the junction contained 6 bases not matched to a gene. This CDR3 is CASSFRGRTEAFF. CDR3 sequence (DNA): TGTGCCAGCAGCTTTAGGGGGCGAACTGAAGCTTTCTTT.

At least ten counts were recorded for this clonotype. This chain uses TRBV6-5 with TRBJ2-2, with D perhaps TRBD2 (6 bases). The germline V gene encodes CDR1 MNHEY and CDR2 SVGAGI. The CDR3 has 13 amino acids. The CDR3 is CVTRVGTPGELFF. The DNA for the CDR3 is TGTGTCACGCGGGTTGGGACTCCCGGGGAGCTGTTTTTT.

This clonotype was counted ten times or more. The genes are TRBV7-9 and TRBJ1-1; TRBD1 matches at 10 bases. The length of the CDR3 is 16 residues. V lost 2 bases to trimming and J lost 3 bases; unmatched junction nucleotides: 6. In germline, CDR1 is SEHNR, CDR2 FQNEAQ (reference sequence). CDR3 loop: CASSLTPGQGYTEAFF. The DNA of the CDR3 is TGTGCCAGCAGCTTAACACCGGGACAGGGGTACACTGAAGCTTTCTTT.

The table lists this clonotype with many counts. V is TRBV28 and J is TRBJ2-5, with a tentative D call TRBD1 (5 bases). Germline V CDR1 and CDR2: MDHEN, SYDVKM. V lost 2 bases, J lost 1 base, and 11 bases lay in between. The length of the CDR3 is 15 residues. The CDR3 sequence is CASSLGAASQETQYF. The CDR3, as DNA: TGTGCCAGCAGTTTAGGGGCCGCCTCCCAAGAGACCCAGTACTTC.

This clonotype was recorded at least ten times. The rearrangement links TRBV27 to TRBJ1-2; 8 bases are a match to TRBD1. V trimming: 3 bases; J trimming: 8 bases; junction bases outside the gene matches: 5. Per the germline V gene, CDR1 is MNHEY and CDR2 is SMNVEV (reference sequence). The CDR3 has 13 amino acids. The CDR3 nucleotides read TGTGCCAGCAGTTTCGGACAGGGTCGGGGCTACACCTTC. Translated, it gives CASSFGQGRGYTF.

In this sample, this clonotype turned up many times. CDR3 sequence: CSVKQGGRSYEQYF. CDR3 nucleotides: TGCAGCGTTAAACAGGGGGGAAGGTCCTACGAGCAGTACTTC. V is TRBV29-1 and J is TRBJ2-7; TRBD1 matches 8 bases. J was trimmed by 1 base and V by 5 bases; bases with no gene match: 7. Germline CDR1 reads SQVTM; CDR2 reads ANQGSEA. There are 14 residues in the CDR3.